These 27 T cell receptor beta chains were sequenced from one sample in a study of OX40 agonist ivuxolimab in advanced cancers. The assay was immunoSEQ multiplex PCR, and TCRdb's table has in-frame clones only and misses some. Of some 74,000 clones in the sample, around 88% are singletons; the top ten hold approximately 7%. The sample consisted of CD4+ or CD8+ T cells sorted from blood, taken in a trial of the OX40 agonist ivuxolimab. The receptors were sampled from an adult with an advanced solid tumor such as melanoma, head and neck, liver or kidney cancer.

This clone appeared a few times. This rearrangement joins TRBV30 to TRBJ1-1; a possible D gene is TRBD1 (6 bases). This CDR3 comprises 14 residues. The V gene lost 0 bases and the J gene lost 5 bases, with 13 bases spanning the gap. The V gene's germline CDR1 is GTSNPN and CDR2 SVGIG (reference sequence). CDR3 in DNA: TGTGCCTGGAGTGTCGGGGGCAGCCAGACTGAAGCTTTCTTT. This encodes CAWSVGGSQTEAFF. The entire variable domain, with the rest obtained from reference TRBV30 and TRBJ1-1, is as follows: SQTIHQWPATLVQPVGSPLSLECTVEGTSNPNLYWYRQAAGRGLQLLFYSVGIGQISSEVPQNLSASRPQDRQFILSSKKLLLSDSGFYLCAWSVGGSQTEAFFGQGTRLTVV.

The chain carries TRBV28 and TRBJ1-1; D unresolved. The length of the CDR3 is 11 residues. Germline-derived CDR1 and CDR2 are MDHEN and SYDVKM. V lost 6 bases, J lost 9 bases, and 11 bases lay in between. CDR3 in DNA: TGTGCCAGCAGCCCAGGTTTAAAAGCTTTCTTT. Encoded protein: CASSPGLKAFF.

CDR3 sequence (DNA): TGTGCCAGCAGTGATCCAGGGAACACCGGGGAGCTGTTTTTT. Its translation is CASSDPGNTGELFF. The chain combines TRBV2 with TRBJ2-2; D uncertain. The CDR3 contains 14 residues. Trimming stripped 3 bases from V and 1 base from J, with 6 bases between. Germline V gene sequence: CDR1 SNHLY, CDR2 FYNNEI.

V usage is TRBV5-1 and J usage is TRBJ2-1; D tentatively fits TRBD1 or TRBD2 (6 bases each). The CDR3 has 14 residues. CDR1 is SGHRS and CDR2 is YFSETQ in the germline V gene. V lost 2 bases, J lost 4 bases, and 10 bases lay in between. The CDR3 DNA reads TGCGCCAGCAGCTTAGGGGGGATATACAATGAGCAGTTCTTC. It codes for CASSLGGIYNEQFF.

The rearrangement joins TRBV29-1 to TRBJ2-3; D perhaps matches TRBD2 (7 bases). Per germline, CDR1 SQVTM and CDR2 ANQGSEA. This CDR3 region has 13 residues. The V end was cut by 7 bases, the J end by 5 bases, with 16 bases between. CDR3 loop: CSGGGGLRDTQYF. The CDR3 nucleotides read TGCAGCGGAGGGGGAGGGCTGAGAGATACGCAGTATTTT.

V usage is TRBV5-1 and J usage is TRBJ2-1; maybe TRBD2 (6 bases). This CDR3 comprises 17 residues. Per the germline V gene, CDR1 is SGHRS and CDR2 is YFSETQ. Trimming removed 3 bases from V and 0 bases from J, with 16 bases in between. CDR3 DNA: TGCGCCAGCAGCTGGGGGGACCACTCCAGCTCCTACAATGAGCAGTTCTTC. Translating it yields CASSWGDHSSSYNEQFF.

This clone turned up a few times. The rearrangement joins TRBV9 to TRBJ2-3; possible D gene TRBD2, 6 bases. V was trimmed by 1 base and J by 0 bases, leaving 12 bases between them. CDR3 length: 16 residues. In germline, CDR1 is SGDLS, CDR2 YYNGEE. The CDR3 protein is CASSVRAGRSTDTQYF. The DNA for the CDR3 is TGTGCCAGCAGCGTAAGGGCGGGGCGAAGCACAGATACGCAGTATTTT.

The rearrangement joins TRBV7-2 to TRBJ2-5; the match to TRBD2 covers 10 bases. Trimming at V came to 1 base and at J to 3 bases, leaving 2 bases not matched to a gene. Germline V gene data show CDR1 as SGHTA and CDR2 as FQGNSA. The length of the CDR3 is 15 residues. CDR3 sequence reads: CASSLGLAGEETQYF. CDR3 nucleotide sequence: TGTGCCAGCAGCTTAGGTCTAGCGGGAGAAGAGACCCAGTACTTC.

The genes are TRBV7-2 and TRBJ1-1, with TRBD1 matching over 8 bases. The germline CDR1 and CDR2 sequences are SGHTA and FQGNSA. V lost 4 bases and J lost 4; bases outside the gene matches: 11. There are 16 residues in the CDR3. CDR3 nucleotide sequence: TGTGCCAGCAGCTCCTCAGGGCAGGGGGCCGGCACTGAAGCTTTCTTT. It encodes CASSSSGQGAGTEAFF.

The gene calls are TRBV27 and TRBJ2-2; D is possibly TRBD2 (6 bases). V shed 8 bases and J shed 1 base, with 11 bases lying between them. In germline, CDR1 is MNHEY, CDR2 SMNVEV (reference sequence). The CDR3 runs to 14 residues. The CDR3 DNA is TGTGCCAGCGGTAGCGGCTTGAACACCGGGGAGCTGTTTTTT. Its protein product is CASGSGLNTGELFF.

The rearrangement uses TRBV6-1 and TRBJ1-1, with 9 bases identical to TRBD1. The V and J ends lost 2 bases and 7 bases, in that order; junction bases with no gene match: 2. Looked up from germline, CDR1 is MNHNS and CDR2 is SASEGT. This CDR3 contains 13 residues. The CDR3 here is CASSERGQGEAFF. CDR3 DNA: TGTGCCAGCAGTGAAAGGGGACAGGGTGAAGCTTTCTTT.

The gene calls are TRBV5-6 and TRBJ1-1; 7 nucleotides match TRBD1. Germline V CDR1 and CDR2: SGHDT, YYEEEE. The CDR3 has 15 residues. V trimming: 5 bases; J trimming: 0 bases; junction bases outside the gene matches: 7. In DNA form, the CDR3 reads TGTGCCAGCAGTCTCCCAGGGGGTATGAACACTGAAGCTTTCTTT. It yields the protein CASSLPGGMNTEAFF.

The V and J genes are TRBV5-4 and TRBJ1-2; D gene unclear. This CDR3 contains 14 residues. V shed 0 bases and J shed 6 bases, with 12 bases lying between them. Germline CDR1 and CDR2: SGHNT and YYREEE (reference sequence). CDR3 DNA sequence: TGTGCCAGCAGCTTGGGAAAGGCAGGCGATGGCTACACCTTC. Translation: CASSLGKAGDGYTF. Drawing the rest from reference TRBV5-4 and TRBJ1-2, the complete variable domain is ETGVTQSPTHLIKTRGQQVTLRCSSQSGHNTVSWYQQALGQGPQFIFQYYREEENGRGNFPPRFSGLQFPNYSSELNVNALELDDSALYLCASSLGKAGDGYTFGSGTRLTVV.

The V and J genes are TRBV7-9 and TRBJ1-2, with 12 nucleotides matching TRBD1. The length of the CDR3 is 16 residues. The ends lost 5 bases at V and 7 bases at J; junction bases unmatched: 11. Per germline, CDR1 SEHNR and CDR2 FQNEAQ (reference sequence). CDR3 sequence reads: CASSSPSGTGGFGYTF. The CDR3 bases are TGTGCCAGCAGCAGCCCCTCCGGGACAGGGGGCTTTGGCTACACCTTC.

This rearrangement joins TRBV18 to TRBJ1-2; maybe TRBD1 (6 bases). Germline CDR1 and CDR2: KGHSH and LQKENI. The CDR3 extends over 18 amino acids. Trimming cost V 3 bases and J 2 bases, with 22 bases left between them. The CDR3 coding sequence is TGTGCCAGCTCACCCCCTGGGGGGCGGACTACCCAGAACTATGGCTACACCTTC. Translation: CASSPPGGRTTQNYGYTF.

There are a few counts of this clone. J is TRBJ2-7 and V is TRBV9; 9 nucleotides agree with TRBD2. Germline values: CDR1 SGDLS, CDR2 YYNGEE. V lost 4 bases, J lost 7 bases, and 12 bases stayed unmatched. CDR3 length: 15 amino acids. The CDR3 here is CASSFYAGGPGEQYF. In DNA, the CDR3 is TGTGCCAGCAGCTTTTACGCGGGAGGGCCGGGAGAGCAGTACTTC. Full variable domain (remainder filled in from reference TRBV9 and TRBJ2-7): DSGVTQTPKHLITATGQRVTLRCSPRSGDLSVYWYQQSLDQGLQFLIQYYNGEERAKGNILERFSAQQFPDLHSELNLSSLELGDSALYFCASSFYAGGPGEQYFGPGTRLTVT.

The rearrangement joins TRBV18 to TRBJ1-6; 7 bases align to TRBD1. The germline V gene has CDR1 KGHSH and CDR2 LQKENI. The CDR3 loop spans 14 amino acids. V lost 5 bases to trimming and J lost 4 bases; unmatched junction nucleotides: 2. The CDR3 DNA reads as TGTGCCAGCTCAGGACAGGAGTATAATTCACCCCTCCACTTT. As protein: CASSGQEYNSPLHF.

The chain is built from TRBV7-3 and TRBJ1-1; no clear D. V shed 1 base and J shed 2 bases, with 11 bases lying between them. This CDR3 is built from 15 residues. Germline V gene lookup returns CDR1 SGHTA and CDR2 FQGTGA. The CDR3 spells CASSLIPEGNTEAFF. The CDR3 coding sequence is TGTGCCAGCAGCTTAATTCCCGAAGGCAACACTGAAGCTTTCTTT.

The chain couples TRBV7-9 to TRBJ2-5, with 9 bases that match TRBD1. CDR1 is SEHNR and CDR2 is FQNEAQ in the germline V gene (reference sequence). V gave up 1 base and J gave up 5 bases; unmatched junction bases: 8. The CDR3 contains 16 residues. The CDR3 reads CASSLGWTGVRETQYF. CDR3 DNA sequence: TGTGCCAGCAGCTTAGGATGGACAGGGGTACGGGAGACCCAGTACTTC.

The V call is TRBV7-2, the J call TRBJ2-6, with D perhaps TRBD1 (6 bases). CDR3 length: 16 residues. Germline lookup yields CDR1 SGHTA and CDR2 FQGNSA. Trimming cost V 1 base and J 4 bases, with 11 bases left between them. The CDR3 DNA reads TGTGCCAGCAGCTTAGTCGGGACACCCGGGGCCAACGTCCTGACTTTC. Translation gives CASSLVGTPGANVLTF.

CDR3 loop: CASSPQSSGANVLTF. The CDR3 nucleotides read TGTGCCAGTAGTCCTCAGAGCTCTGGGGCCAACGTCCTGACTTTC. V gene TRBV19 combines with J gene TRBJ2-6; D call uncertain. V was trimmed by 5 bases and J by 0 bases, leaving 8 bases between them. Germline V gives CDR1 LNHDA, CDR2 SQIVND (reference sequence). The CDR3 loop spans 15 amino acids.

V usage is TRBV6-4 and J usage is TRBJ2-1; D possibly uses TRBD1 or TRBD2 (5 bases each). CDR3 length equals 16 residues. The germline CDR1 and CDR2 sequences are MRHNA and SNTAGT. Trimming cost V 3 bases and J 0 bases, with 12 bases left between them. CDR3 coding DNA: TGTGCCAGCAGTGATTCCGGGACGGGCTCCTACAATGAGCAGTTCTTC. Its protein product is CASSDSGTGSYNEQFF.

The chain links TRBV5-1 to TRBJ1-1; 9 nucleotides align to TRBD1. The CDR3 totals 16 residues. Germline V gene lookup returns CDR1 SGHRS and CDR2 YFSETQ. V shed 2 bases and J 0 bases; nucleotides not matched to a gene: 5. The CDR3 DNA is TGCGCCAGCAGCTTAGACAGGGGGGGAATGAACACTGAAGCTTTCTTT. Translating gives CASSLDRGGMNTEAFF.

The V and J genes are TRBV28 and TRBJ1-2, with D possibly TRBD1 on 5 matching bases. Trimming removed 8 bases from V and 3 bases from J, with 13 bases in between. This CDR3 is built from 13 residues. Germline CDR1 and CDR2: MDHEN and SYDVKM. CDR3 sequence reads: CASGKDSYYGYTF. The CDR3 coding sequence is TGTGCCAGCGGAAAAGACAGTTACTATGGCTACACCTTC.

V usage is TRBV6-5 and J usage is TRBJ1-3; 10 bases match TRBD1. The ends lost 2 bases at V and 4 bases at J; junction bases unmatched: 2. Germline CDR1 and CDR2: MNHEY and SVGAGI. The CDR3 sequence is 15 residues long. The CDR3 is CASSYDRGQGNTIYF. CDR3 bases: TGTGCCAGCAGTTACGACAGGGGGCAAGGAAACACCATATATTTT.

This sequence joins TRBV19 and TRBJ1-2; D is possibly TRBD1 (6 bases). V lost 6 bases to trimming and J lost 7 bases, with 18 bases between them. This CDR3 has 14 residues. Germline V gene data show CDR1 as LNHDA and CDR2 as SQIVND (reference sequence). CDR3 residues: CASRLTGLAGGYTF. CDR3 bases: TGTGCCAGTAGATTAACAGGGCTTGCAGGTGGCTACACCTTC.

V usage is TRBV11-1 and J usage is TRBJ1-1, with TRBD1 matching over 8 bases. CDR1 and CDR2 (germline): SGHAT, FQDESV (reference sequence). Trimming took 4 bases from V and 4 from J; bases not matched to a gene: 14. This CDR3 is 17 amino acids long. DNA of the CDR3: TGTGCCAGCAGCTCCCCATCTATAGGACAGGGATTCACTGAAGCTTTCTTT. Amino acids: CASSSPSIGQGFTEAFF.